These 28 T cell receptor beta chains came from one sample sequenced in a study of shared clonotypes between healthy human individuals (dated by TCRdb to about 2020). The method behind the library was the immunoSEQ multiplex PCR assay. As stored in TCRdb, this immuneACCESS dataset retains in-frame rearrangements with V and J assigned. A fraction of the clones does not appear; measured against another copy, unresolved V genes explain less than half of the discrepancy, and the remainder lacks a known reason. This sample is represented by about 1.1 million clones; approximately 80% of them were singletons. In total, the top ten clones hold about 0.94% of the sample. The material sequenced was memory CD4+ T cells from PBMCs. This sample's cell subset or site label indicates: CD45RA-negative fraction. The receptors shown here come from a young man in good health. Some clones in this sample may be carry-over from other donors' samples.

The V and J genes are TRBV21-1 and TRBJ1-1. TRBV21-1 is termed a pseudogene. CDR3 length: 17 residues. This CDR3 is CASSKLKEVDRNTEAFF. CDR3 sequence (DNA): TGTGCCAGCAGCAAACTTAAGGAGGTGGATCGGAACACTGAAGCTTTCTTT.

The chain employs TRBV19 and TRBJ1-1, with D hard to call. The germline CDR1 and CDR2 sequences are LNHDA and SQIVND (reference sequence). Trimming removed 0 bases at V and 8 bases at J, with 7 bases between. This CDR3 has 12 residues. CDR3 sequence: CASSIEKREAFF. Written as DNA, the CDR3 is TGTGCCAGTAGTATAGAGAAGAGGGAAGCTTTCTTT. Variable domain in full (rest from reference TRBV19 and TRBJ1-1): DGGITQSPKYLFRKEGQNVTLSCEQNLNHDAMYWYRQDPGQGLRLIYYSQIVNDFQKGDIAEGYSVSREKKESFPLTVTSAQKNPTAFYLCASSIEKREAFFGQGTRLTVV.

J is TRBJ1-5 and V is TRBV28, with 7 bases that match TRBD1. V was pared by 2 bases and J by 3 bases, with 1 base of the junction left unmatched. Germline assignment: CDR1 MDHEN and CDR2 SYDVKM. The CDR3 spans 14 residues. The CDR3 region is CASSLDRVNQPQHF. In DNA, the CDR3 is TGTGCCAGCAGTTTAGACAGGGTCAATCAGCCCCAGCATTTT.

This clone was detected a few times. The same CDR3 is also encoded by other DNA sequences in this sample. The CDR3 loop reads CASSEGNTEAFF. As DNA, the CDR3 is TGTGCCAGCAGTGAAGGGAACACTGAAGCTTTCTTT. This rearrangement joins TRBV2 to TRBJ1-1; D is undetermined. V gave up 1 base and J gave up 1 base, with 1 base separating them. The CDR3 has 12 residues. The germline V gene encodes CDR1 SNHLY and CDR2 FYNNEI.

This chain joins TRBV5-4 and TRBJ2-3; D not certain. Germline lookup yields CDR1 SGHNT and CDR2 YYREEE (reference sequence). The CDR3 is made up of 14 amino acids. Trimming removed 1 base at V and 2 bases at J, with 8 bases between. The DNA for the CDR3 is TGTGCCAGCAGCTTGTCAAGGTACACAGATACGCAGTATTTT. Translating it yields CASSLSRYTDTQYF.

This chain uses TRBV10-2 with TRBJ1-5; a weak D match, TRBD1 (6 bases). The CDR3 covers 16 residues. The V end was cut by 8 bases, the J end by 1 base, with 18 bases between. Germline loops: CDR1 WSHSY, CDR2 SAAADI. The DNA for the CDR3 is TGCGCCAGCTCAGAAGGGCCCAGGGGAAGCAATCAGCCCCAGCATTTT. Residues: CASSEGPRGSNQPQHF.

This chain connects TRBV19 to TRBJ1-2, with 8 bases matching TRBD1. The V gene end was trimmed by 6 bases and the J gene end by 6 bases; junction bases not matched to a gene: 6. The CDR3 loop spans 13 amino acids. Germline CDR1 reads LNHDA; CDR2 reads SQIVND (reference sequence). The CDR3 reads CASRKPGQDGYTF. The CDR3 DNA reads as TGTGCCAGTAGAAAACCGGGACAGGATGGCTACACCTTC.

This chain joins TRBV6-6 and TRBJ2-1, with a possible D match to TRBD2 (6 bases). Deletions cut 5 bases from V and 0 bases from J, with 14 bases between. The V gene's germline CDR1 is MNHNY and CDR2 SVGAGI (reference sequence). CDR3 length: 16 amino acids. CDR3 nucleotides: TGTGCCAGCAGTATTGGAGGGCTTAGCTCCTACAATGAGCAGTTCTTC. Translating it yields CASSIGGLSSYNEQFF.

This chain uses TRBV20-1 with TRBJ2-7, with D uncertain. Germline lookup yields CDR1 DFQATT and CDR2 SNEGSKA (reference sequence). The V end lost 7 bases, the J end lost 4 bases, and 11 bases lay between the germline ends. This CDR3 contains 11 residues. The CDR3 reads CSGSSLYEQYF. In DNA, the CDR3 is TGCAGTGGATCGAGCTTGTACGAGCAGTACTTC.

This chain links TRBV5-4 with TRBJ2-3; 7 nucleotides align to TRBD2. With V trimmed by 3 bases and J by 2 bases, 12 bases remained unmatched. Germline V CDR1 and CDR2: SGHNT, YYREEE (reference sequence). The CDR3 covers 17 residues. CDR3 in DNA: TGTGCCAGCAGCTCGGGGGGTGAGGCGGTTTACACAGATACGCAGTATTTT. This sequence encodes CASSSGGEAVYTDTQYF.

The chain uses TRBV10-3 and TRBJ2-7, with a possible D match to TRBD1 (6 bases). The germline V gene has CDR1 ENHRY and CDR2 SYGVKD. CDR3 length: 14 amino acids. Trimming took 5 bases from V and 4 from J, leaving 15 bases between them. The CDR3 reads CAISHGRGEYEQYF. The CDR3 DNA reads TGTGCCATCAGTCATGGCAGGGGAGAGTACGAGCAGTACTTC.

The chain links TRBV4-1 to TRBJ2-7, with a tentative D call TRBD2 (5 bases). The CDR3 contains 13 residues. The germline CDR1 and CDR2 sequences are MGHRA and YSYEKL. V lost 3 bases and J 6 bases, leaving 12 bases between the germline ends. CDR3 protein: CASSHPPAGEQYF. Here the CDR3 DNA reads TGCGCCAGCAGCCACCCCCCGGCGGGCGAGCAGTACTTC.

The gene calls are TRBV6-5 and TRBJ2-5, with 12 nucleotides matching TRBD2. V gave up 4 bases and J gave up 4 bases; unmatched junction bases: 7. The CDR3 covers 16 residues. Germline lookup yields CDR1 MNHEY and CDR2 SVGAGI. CDR3 region: CASSSASGRARETQYF. The CDR3 nucleotides read TGTGCCAGCAGTTCAGCTAGCGGGAGGGCCAGAGAGACCCAGTACTTC.

As concerns this clone: The identical CDR3 is also encoded by other nucleotide sequences in the sample. The gene calls are TRBV5-4 and TRBJ2-3; tentative D call: TRBD1 (5 bases). CDR3 length: 14 residues. V shed 0 bases and J shed 0 bases, with 5 bases lying between them. Germline V gene lookup returns CDR1 SGHNT and CDR2 YYREEE (reference sequence). The chain's CDR3 is CASSLGGSTDTQYF. CDR3 coding DNA: TGTGCCAGCAGCTTGGGGGGCAGCACAGATACGCAGTATTTT.

This clone was detected only a few times. This rearrangement joins TRBV2 to TRBJ2-3; 8 bases line up with TRBD1. CDR1 is SNHLY and CDR2 is FYNNEI in the germline V gene. V shed 6 bases and J 3 bases; nucleotides not matched to a gene: 8. The CDR3 extends over 15 amino acids. CDR3 loop: CASREQGGGTDTQYF. The CDR3 DNA sequence: TGTGCCAGCAGAGAACAGGGGGGTGGGACAGATACGCAGTATTTT.

The table lists this clone with a few counts. The same CDR3 also results from other DNA sequences found in this sample. The chain recombines TRBV6-1 with TRBJ1-2; D gene uncertain. V lost 6 bases to trimming and J lost 2 bases, with 4 bases between them. Germline loops: CDR1 MNHNS, CDR2 SASEGT. This CDR3 has 11 residues. This CDR3 reads CASRGNYGYTF. The CDR3 DNA is TGTGCCAGCAGGGGGAACTATGGCTACACCTTC.

V usage is TRBV5-1 and J usage is TRBJ1-1; D remains unclear. CDR3 length: 13 residues. The germline V gene encodes CDR1 SGHRS and CDR2 YFSETQ. V dropped 5 bases and J dropped 1 base, with 9 bases sitting between them. CDR3: CASREQTNTEAFF. The CDR3 DNA reads as TGCGCCAGCAGGGAGCAGACGAACACTGAAGCTTTCTTT.

This clone occurred a few times. Being one base from a much bigger clone, this may be a read error. The chain is built from TRBV29-1 and TRBJ1-1; 7 bases line up with TRBD1. Losses at the gene ends were 6 bases for V and 8 bases for J; bases not matched to a gene: 15. CDR1 and CDR2 (germline): SQVTM, ANQGSEA. The CDR3 loop spans 14 amino acids. For the CDR3, the DNA is TGCAGCGTAGCAAACCGGGACAGCTCTTTAGAAGCTTTCTTT. This translates into CSVANRDSSLEAFF.

The rearrangement links TRBV15 to TRBJ1-2; 10 positions agree with TRBD1. With V trimmed by 0 bases and J by 3 bases, 10 bases remained unmatched. The CDR3 consists of 18 residues. Germline CDR1 is LNHNV and CDR2 is YYDKDF (reference sequence). The CDR3 DNA reads TGTGCCACCAGCAGAGATCTACCGGGGACAGGGGCCCACTATGGCTACACCTTC. Protein: CATSRDLPGTGAHYGYTF.

The chain carries TRBV6-4 and TRBJ2-2; D is ambiguous. Trimming took 4 bases from V and 4 from J, leaving 7 bases between them. This CDR3 spans 13 amino acids. CDR1 is MRHNA, CDR2 SNTAGT, per germline. The CDR3 here is CASSVSGTGELFF. In nucleotides, the CDR3 is TGTGCCAGCAGTGTCTCGGGCACCGGGGAGCTGTTTTTT.

V gene TRBV5-4 combines with J gene TRBJ2-3, with a possible D match to TRBD2 (6 bases). CDR3 size: 16 residues. V was cut by 4 bases and J by 2 bases, with 17 bases left in between. The germline V gene has CDR1 SGHNT and CDR2 YYREEE (reference sequence). CDR3: CASSTFRGGSTDTQYF. In nucleotides, the CDR3 is TGTGCCAGCAGCACCTTTCGTGGGGGGTCCACAGATACGCAGTATTTT.

V is TRBV19 and J is TRBJ1-1; D gene unclear. Germline CDR1 reads LNHDA; CDR2 reads SQIVND (reference sequence). With 9 bases removed from V and 1 base from J, the gap between germline ends came to 9 bases. CDR3 length: 12 amino acids. CDR3 nucleotides: TGTGCCAGCAACCAACGGAACACTGAAGCTTTCTTT. It encodes CASNQRNTEAFF.

A remark on this clone: Distinct nucleotide sequences in the sample also encode this CDR3. The gene calls are TRBV7-3 and TRBJ1-5; D remains unclear. Trimming took 6 bases from V and 2 from J, leaving 8 bases between them. CDR1 is SGHTA and CDR2 is FQGTGA in the germline V gene. The CDR3 has 13 residues. The CDR3 nucleotides are TGTGCCAGCAGTCTTGATGGCAATCAGCCCCAGCATTTT. This codes for CASSLDGNQPQHF.

This clone appeared many times. The rearrangement uses TRBV9 and TRBJ1-2; 10 bases align to TRBD1. This CDR3 is built from 15 residues. V trimming: 4 bases; J trimming: 8 bases; junction bases outside the gene matches: 11. Germline V lookup: CDR1 SGDLS, CDR2 YYNGEE. CDR3 sequence reads: CASSPRQGAVSGYTF. DNA for the CDR3: TGTGCCAGCAGCCCCCGACAGGGGGCAGTGAGCGGCTACACCTTC.

The gene calls are TRBV30 and TRBJ1-5; D is possibly TRBD1 (6 bases). The CDR3 extends over 14 amino acids. Deletions cut 5 bases from V and 4 bases from J, with 15 bases between. CDR1 is GTSNPN and CDR2 is SVGIG in the germline V gene (reference sequence). CDR3 sequence: CAWAKGGLNQPQHF. DNA for the CDR3: TGTGCCTGGGCAAAGGGGGGGCTGAATCAGCCCCAGCATTTT.

The rearrangement links TRBV30 to TRBJ2-1; 13 nucleotides match TRBD2. This CDR3 region has 18 residues. Germline CDR1 and CDR2: GTSNPN and SVGIG (reference sequence). The V and J ends lost 3 bases and 4 bases, in that order; junction bases with no gene match: 12. The CDR3 here is CAWSPHPGTSGTYNEQFF. In nucleotides, the CDR3 is TGTGCCTGGAGCCCACACCCCGGGACTAGCGGGACTTACAATGAGCAGTTCTTC. The complete variable domain, with remaining parts taken from reference TRBV30 and TRBJ2-1, reads SQTIHQWPATLVQPVGSPLSLECTVEGTSNPNLYWYRQAAGRGLQLLFYSVGIGQISSEVPQNLSASRPQDRQFILSSKKLLLSDSGFYLCAWSPHPGTSGTYNEQFFGPGTRLTVL.

V usage is TRBV6-1 and J usage is TRBJ2-5; D is possibly TRBD1 (6 bases). Per the germline V gene, CDR1 is MNHNS and CDR2 is SASEGT. Trimming shortened V by 5 bases and J by 1 base, and 8 bases separated the two germline ends. The CDR3 contains 13 residues. The CDR3 sequence is CASSLDSQETQYF. CDR3 DNA: TGTGCCAGCAGTTTGGACAGCCAAGAGACCCAGTACTTC.

In its sample, this clone was seen a few times. The same CDR3 also results from other DNA sequences found in this sample. The chain has TRBV10-1 and TRBJ2-7; D is unresolved. The CDR3 runs to 12 residues. V lost 0 bases and J 4 bases, leaving 4 bases between the germline ends. The V gene's germline CDR1 is WNHNN and CDR2 SYGVQD (reference sequence). Written as DNA, the CDR3 is TGCGCCAGCAGTGAGTCGGGTTACGAGCAGTACTTC. It is translated as CASSESGYEQYF.